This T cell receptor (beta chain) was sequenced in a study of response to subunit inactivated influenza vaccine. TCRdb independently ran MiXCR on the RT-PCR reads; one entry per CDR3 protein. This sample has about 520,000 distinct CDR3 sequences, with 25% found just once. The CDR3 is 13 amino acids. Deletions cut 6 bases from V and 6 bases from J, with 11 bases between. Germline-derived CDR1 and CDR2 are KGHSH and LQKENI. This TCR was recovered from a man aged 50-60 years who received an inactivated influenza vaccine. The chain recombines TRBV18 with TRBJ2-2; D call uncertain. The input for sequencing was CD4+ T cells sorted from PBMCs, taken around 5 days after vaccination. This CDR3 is CASSTDPSGELFF. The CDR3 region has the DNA TGTGCCAGCTCGACTGACCCCTCCGGGGAGCTGTTTTTT.